The TCR beta chain described here comes from a study of shared clonotypes between healthy human individuals (dated by TCRdb to 2018 to 2021). Study-level background: A couple of women and a few men aged 18 to 49 years were included in the cohort. For each donor, three plates each were used for CD4 naive and CD4 memory, two plates were used for CD8 naive, and one plate was used for CD8 memory. The study deeply sequenced blood TCR repertoires of about five healthy adults to estimate repertoire size and the extent of clonotype sharing between individuals. To increase sequencing depth and limit assay-specific biases, different laboratories used diverse techniques to prepare libraries and sequence TCR repertoires. Each donor's leukapheresis produced roughly between roughly 0.9 and 9 billion PBMCs. Points the paper makes about the study in general: Compared with non-shared clonotypes, the clonotypes found in all four sorted-subset donors had higher generation probabilities. Pairwise subsampling indicated that sequencing depth was expected to affect the degree of clonotype sharing among donors. The small number of donors limited the genetic and exposure-history diversity represented. Sampling was limited to blood, and TCR repertoires in tissue likely differ from TCR repertoires in blood. Larger estimated clonotype richness was generally found for naive subsets than for memory subsets. Across a few donors, roughly 5.4% of naive CD4, roughly 3.3% of naive CD8, roughly 2.2% of memory CD4, and approximately 0.4% of memory CD8 clonotypes were shared. Incomplete sequencing was indicated by rarefaction of sorted-subset datasets, despite the large sequencing depth.

Using the deep immunoSEQ assay, TCR CDR3 regions were amplified from genomic DNA by multiplex PCR. For each cell subset, the extracted genomic DNA was distributed evenly across all wells of several immunoSEQ 96-well plates, and each plate served as one replicate. For sorted subsets, around 200 ng genomic DNA, equal to 25,000 to 35,000 T cell genomes, was loaded into each replicate PCR. Purified libraries were quantified with a Qubit 3.0 fluorometer, sized on a Bioanalyzer 2100, and re-quantified with the KAPA Library Quantification kit. A separate single-read 150-cycle Illumina NextSeq 550 flow cell was used to sequence each immunoSEQ 96-well plate. Per the original workflow: Because only junctional sequences without quality scores were contained in the immunoSEQ output, filtering matching that applied to full-length reads could not be performed. To assign V/J genes and CDR3, sequences were annotated using PyIR, a Python wrapper for IgBLAST v1.9, with IMGT germline references. Reads with weak V/J assignments (E-value above 1e-6), missing CDR3, stop codons, out-of-frame junctions, or ambiguous translated residues were removed. A V3J clonotype was defined by an identical inferred V gene, J gene, and CDR3 amino acid sequence. Percentage overlap between repertoires was calculated by dividing the number of shared unique clonotypes by the size of the smaller repertoire. RTK rarefaction, the Chao1 estimator, and Recon v2.1 estimates of unobserved clonotypes were used to assess repertoire richness. Generation probabilities for all TCRbeta clonotypes obtained by the gDNA method from four donors were computed using OLGA. TCRdb re-hosts the immuneACCESS table, in-frame sequences only. Its copies lack some clones; in the studies checked, an unresolved V gene accounts for under half of them, and the cause for the rest is not known. For V, J and clone size, that table is used; D and trimming come from the DNA. A total of approximately 2.3 million clones appear in this sample, more than 85% of them only once. Of the sample, about 0.39% falls within the top ten clones.

The CDR3, cysteine through phenylalanine, is 10 amino acids long. Left in the record is the CDR3 DNA by itself, 30 bases read in frame from the first base. In the germline V gene, CDR1 corresponds to MNHEY and CDR2 to SVGAGI. V is reduced by 11 bases and J by 5 bases, leaving a spacing of 9 bases between them. This clone was seen once. Its antigen is currently not known. Base qualities are not at hand, and no much larger clone is one base apart. Donors were healthy HIV-negative adults with no recently reported acute infections or vaccinations. All donors were Caucasian adults living in Nashville, Tennessee, USA. CD4+ T cells were enriched through magnetic negative selection, after which naive cells were positively selected on CD45RA and the remaining negative fraction served as the memory subset. After blood collection by leukapheresis, PBMCs were isolated using Ficoll-Histopaque density gradient centrifugation and then cryopreserved in the vapor phase of liquid nitrogen. Purity and quantity of every magnetically sorted T cell population were checked by analytical flow cytometry. Genomic DNA was isolated from each sorted fraction and quantified by UV absorbance on a Nanodrop 2000c.

This sequence originates from a man aged 18 to 35 in good health. Some clones in this sample may be carry-over from other donors' samples. Sequencing was done on a sample of naive CD4+ T cells from PBMCs. The cell subset or site label of this sample denotes: CD45RA+ positively selected. The V gene is TRBV6-5 and the J gene is TRBJ2-5, and possibly TRBD2, on 6 matching bases. The CDR3 protein is CAGRKETQYF. The nucleotide sequence is given as TGTGCCGGGAGGAAGGAGACCCAGTACTTC.